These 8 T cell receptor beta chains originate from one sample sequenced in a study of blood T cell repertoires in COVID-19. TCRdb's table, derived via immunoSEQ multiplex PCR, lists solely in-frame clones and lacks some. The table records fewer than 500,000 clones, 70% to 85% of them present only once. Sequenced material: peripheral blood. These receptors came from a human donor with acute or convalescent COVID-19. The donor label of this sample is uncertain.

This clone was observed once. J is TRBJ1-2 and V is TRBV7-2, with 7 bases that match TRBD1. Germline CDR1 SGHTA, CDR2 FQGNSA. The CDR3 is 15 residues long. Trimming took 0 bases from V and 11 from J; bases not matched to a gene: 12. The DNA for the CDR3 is TGTGCCAGCAGCTTAGCCAGACAGGGATTAGCCGGGTACACCTTC. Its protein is CASSLARQGLAGYTF.

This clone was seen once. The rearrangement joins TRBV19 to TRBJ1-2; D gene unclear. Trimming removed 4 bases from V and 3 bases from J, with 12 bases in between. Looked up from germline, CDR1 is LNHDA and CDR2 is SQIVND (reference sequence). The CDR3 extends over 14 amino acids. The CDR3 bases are TGTGCCAGTAGTACGTTACTACAACACTATGGCTACACCTTC. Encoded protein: CASSTLLQHYGYTF. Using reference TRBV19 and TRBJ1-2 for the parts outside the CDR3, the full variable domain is DGGITQSPKYLFRKEGQNVTLSCEQNLNHDAMYWYRQDPGQGLRLIYYSQIVNDFQKGDIAEGYSVSREKKESFPLTVTSAQKNPTAFYLCASSTLLQHYGYTFGSGTRLTVV.

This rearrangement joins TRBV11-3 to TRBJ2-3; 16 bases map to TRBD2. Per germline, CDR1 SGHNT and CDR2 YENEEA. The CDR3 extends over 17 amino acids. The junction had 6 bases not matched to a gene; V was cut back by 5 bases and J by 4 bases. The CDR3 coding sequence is TGTGCCAGCAGCAAAGGGACTAGCGGGGGGGCCTCAGATACGCAGTATTTT. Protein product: CASSKGTSGGASDTQYF.

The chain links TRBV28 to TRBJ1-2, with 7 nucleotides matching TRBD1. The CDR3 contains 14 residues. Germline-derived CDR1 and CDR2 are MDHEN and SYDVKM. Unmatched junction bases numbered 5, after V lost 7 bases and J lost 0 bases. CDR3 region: CASIGDRANYGYTF. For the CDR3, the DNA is TGTGCCAGCATAGGAGACAGGGCTAACTATGGCTACACCTTC.

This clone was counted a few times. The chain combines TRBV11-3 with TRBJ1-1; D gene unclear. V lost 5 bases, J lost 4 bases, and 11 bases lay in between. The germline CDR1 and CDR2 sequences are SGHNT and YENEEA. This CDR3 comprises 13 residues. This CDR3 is CASSRDSFTEAFF. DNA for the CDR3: TGTGCCAGCAGCCGAGACTCATTCACTGAAGCTTTCTTT.

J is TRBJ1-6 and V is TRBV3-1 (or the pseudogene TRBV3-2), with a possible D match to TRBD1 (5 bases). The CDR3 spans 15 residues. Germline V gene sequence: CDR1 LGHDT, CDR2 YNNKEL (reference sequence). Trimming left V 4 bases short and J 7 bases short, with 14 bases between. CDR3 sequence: CASSPPGVGNSPLHF. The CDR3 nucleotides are TGTGCCAGCAGCCCACCGGGGGTAGGAAATTCACCCCTCCACTTT.

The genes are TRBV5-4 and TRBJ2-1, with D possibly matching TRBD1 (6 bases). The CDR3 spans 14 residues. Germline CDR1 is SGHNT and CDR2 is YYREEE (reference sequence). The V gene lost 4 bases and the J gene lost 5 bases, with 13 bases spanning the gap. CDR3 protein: CASSLKQGHNEQFF. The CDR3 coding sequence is TGTGCCAGCAGCCTAAAACAGGGTCACAATGAGCAGTTCTTC. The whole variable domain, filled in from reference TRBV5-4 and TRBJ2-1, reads ETGVTQSPTHLIKTRGQQVTLRCSSQSGHNTVSWYQQALGQGPQFIFQYYREEENGRGNFPPRFSGLQFPNYSSELNVNALELDDSALYLCASSLKQGHNEQFFGPGTRLTVL.

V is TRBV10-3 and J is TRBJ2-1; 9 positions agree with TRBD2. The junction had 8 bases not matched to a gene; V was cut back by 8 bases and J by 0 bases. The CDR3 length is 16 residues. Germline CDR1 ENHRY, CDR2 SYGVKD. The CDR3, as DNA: TGTGCCATCTTTAGCGGGGGCCAAAGCTCCTACAATGAGCAGTTCTTC. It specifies CAIFSGGQSSYNEQFF.